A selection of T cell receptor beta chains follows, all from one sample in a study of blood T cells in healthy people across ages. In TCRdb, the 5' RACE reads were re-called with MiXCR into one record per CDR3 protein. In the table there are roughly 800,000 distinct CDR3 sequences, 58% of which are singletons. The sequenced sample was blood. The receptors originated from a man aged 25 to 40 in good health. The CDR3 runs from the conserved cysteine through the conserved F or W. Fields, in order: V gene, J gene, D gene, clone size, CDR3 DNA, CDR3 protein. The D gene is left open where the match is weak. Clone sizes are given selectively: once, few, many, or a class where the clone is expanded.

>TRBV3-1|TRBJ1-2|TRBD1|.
TGTGCCAGCAGCCAAGATATAGGGACAGACACTGGTGGCTACACCTTC
CASSQDIGTDTGGYTF
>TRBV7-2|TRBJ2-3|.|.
TGTGCCAGCAGCTTAGTCGCTGGTACGCAGTATTTT
CASSLVAGTQYF
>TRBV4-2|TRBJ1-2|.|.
TGTGCCAGCAGCCAAGGGACGGACAACTATGGCTACACCTTC
CASSQGTDNYGYTF
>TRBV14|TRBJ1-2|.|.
TGTGCCAGCAGCCAAGTAAAGGGCGGATACTATGGCTACACCTTC
CASSQVKGGYYGYTF
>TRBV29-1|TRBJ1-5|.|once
TGCAGCGTTGGGGAAGTGGATCAGCCCCAGCATTTT
CSVGEVDQPQHF
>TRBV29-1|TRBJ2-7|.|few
TGCAGCGTCACAGAGAATCAGGTTCTGGAGCAGTACTTC
CSVTENQVLEQYF
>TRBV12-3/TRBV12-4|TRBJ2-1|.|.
TGTGCCAGCGGGATGACTGTCTCCTACGATGAGCAGTTCTTC
CASGMTVSYDEQFF
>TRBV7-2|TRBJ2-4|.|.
TGTGCCAGCAGCTTAGTTCCAACCCTCGAGACAGGACAGTACTTC
CASSLVPTLETGQYF
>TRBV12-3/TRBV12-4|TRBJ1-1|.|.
TGTGCCAGCAGCCCCCAGGGCAGGGTTTGGACTGAAGCTTTCTTT
CASSPQGRVWTEAFF
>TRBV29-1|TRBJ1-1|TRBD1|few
TGCAGCGTGCGTCCCGGGACAGGGACCGGGAACACTGAAGCTTTCTTT
CSVRPGTGTGNTEAFF
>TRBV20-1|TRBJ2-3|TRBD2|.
TGCAGTGCTAGAGATCAGCGACTAGCGGGATCCCCAAAGGGCCCAGATACGCAGTATTTT
CSARDQRLAGSPKGPDTQYF
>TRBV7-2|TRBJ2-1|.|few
TGTGCCAGCAGCTTAAGAGGGATCGGGGACAATGAGCAGTTCTTC
CASSLRGIGDNEQFF
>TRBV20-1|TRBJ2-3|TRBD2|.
TGCAGTGCCGTGACCCCGGCGGGGGGAAAATTTGAGACAGATACGCAGTATTTT
CSAVTPAGGKFETDTQYF
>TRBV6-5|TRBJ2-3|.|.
TGTGCCAGCAGTTACTCGACTGAGGGAACACAGATTACGCAGTATTTT
CASSYSTEGTQITQYF
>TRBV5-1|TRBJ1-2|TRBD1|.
TGCGCCAGCACCATTACAGGGGACTATGGCTACACCTTC
CASTITGDYGYTF
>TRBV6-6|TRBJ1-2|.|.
TGTGCCAGCAGTTACGGAGAGGGATGGTATGGCTACACCTTC
CASSYGEGWYGYTF
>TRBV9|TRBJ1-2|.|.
TGTGCCAGCAGCGGAACAAGGGATTATGGCTACACCTTC
CASSGTRDYGYTF
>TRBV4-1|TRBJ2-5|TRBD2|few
TGCGCCAGCAGCCAAGAGGGTCTAGCGGCTCAAGAGACCCAGTACTTC
CASSQEGLAAQETQYF
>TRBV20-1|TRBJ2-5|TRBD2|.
TGCAGTGCTACCGGGACTAGCGGAGATCAAGGGACCCAGTACTTC
CSATGTSGDQGTQYF
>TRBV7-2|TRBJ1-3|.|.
TGTGCCAGCAGCTCGGGACGGAGCTCTGGAAACACCATATATTTT
CASSSGRSSGNTIYF
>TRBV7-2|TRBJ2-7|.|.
TGTGCCAGCAGCCACAAAGGGGACCCTGGCTACGAGCAGTACTTC
CASSHKGDPGYEQYF
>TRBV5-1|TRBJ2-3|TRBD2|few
TGCGCCAGCAGCGAATCCCCTCTCAGCGGGGGGAACACAGATACGCAGTATTTT
CASSESPLSGGNTDTQYF
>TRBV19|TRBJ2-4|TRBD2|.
TGTGCCAGTAGGTGGACTAGCGGGTCCTACGGGCAGTACTTC
CASRWTSGSYGQYF
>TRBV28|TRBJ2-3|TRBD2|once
TGTGCCAGCAGTTCGCCGAGGACTAGCGGGGCCCCGGCTACGCAGTATTTT
CASSSPRTSGAPATQYF
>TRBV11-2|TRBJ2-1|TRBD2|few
TGTGCCAGCAGCGACGCGTTTGAGCGGGGGAACAATGAGCAGTTCTTC
CASSDAFERGNNEQFF
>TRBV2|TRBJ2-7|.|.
TGTGCCAGCCACAGGGCTCTTACCTACGAGCAGTACTTC
CASHRALTYEQYF
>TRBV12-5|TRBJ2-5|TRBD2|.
TGTGCTAGTGGTCCCGGTCCGGGAGGAGGAGAGACCCAGTACTTC
CASGPGPGGGETQYF